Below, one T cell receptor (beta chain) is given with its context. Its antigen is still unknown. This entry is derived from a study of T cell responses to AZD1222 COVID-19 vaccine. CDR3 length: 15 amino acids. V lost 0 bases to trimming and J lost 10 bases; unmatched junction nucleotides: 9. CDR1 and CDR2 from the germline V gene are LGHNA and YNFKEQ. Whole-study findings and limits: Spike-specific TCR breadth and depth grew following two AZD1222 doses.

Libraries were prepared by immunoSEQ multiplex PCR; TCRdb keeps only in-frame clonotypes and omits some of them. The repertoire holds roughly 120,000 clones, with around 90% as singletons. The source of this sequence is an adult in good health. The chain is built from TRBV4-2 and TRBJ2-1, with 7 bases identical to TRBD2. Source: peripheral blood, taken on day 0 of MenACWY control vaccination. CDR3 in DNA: TGTGCCAGCAGCCAAGATGCCCTAGCGGCAGAAGAGCAGTTCTTC. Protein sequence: CASSQDALAAEEQFF.